This T cell receptor (beta chain) comes out of a study of blood T cell repertoires in COVID-19 (dated by TCRdb to the early 2020s). As for the study more broadly: The collaborator samples originated in the United States, Italy and Spain and spanned the acute and convalescent phases of COVID-19. The repertoires were released in a freely available public database intended as a resource for research on the immune response to SARS-CoV-2. The material from the prospective study consisted of cDNA or gDNA derived from T cells, B-cell-depleted T cells, or PBMCs. Deeply sampled blood TCRbeta repertoires from subjects exposed to, actively infected with, or recovered from COVID-19 were included in the dataset. The sample metadata nearly always contained a de-identified subject ID, COVID-19 status, age in years and sex. Where available, HLA class I and class II types were taken from metadata supplied by the sample provider and were not determined by assay-based typing. The samples were drawn from the first 160 participants of the ongoing ImmuneRACE study and from under 1,500 subjects provided by 6 global collaborators.

Study-wide conclusions, independent of this receptor: The quantity of clinical and demographic metadata differed by source and by participant and was supplied without curation.

Concerning this clone: The antigen it recognizes is unknown. No much larger clonotype is one base removed from it; base qualities were not supplied.

TCRbeta CDR3 regions were amplified from genomic DNA using the immunoSEQ Assay, a bias-controlled multiplex PCR. In the original analysis: Nucleated cell counts per sample were estimated from amplification of reference gene primers within the assay. To quantify the absolute abundance of each unique TCRbeta CDR3 rearrangement, sequence reads were collapsed and filtered. For each sample, productive Simpson clonality was calculated by taking the square root of Simpson's diversity index across productive rearrangements. Drawn from immuneACCESS, this table holds only the in-frame rearrangements with V and J called that TCRdb kept. Clones are partly lost; checked studies trace under half to an unresolved V gene and leave the rest unexplained. V, J and clone size are those of that table, while D and trimming were read from the DNA. The sample records 210,000 or so clones, 83% of which are singletons. The ten largest clonotypes hold around 4.6% of the sample.

In the prospective study, participants were roughly 18 to 100 years old, resided in approximately 22 geographic areas of the United States, and were enrolled through a virtual design. In the prospective study, participants were assigned to cohorts based on the clinical history participants reported in a screening survey and a study questionnaire. Exposed participants had been in contact, within 2 weeks of entering the study, with a person who had a PCR-confirmed or clinician-diagnosed case of COVID-19. In the prospective study, mobile phlebotomists collected whole blood, serum and a nasopharyngeal or oropharyngeal swab from each participant. Over a 2-month period, participants in the prospective study had the option of providing additional blood draws and questionnaires. Before DNA extraction, prospective study blood samples were shipped either frozen or at room temperature. CDR1 and CDR2 are read off the germline V gene as SGDLS and YYNGEE. Inclusive of the bounding cysteine and phenylalanine, the CDR3 is 13 residues long. Only CDR3 DNA is held: 39 bases, read in frame from base 1. V drops 0 bases and J drops 6 bases, leaving 6 bases in between.

The origin of this receptor is a woman in her 50s who had been exposed to COVID-19. The receptor chain draws on TRBV9 and TRBJ2-2, with no reliable assignment of the D segment. Sequencing was done on a sample of PBMCs or T cells enriched from blood (not recorded which). The DNA sequence is given as TGTGCCAGCAGCGTAGACACCCCCGGGGAGCTGTTTTTT. This encodes CASSVDTPGELFF. Outside the CDR3, residues come from the reference TRBV9 and TRBJ2-2 proteins, so the full variable domain is: DSGVTQTPKHLITATGQRVTLRCSPRSGDLSVYWYQQSLDQGLQFLIQYYNGEERAKGNILERFSAQQFPDLHSELNLSSLELGDSALYFCASSVDTPGELFFGEGSRLTVL.